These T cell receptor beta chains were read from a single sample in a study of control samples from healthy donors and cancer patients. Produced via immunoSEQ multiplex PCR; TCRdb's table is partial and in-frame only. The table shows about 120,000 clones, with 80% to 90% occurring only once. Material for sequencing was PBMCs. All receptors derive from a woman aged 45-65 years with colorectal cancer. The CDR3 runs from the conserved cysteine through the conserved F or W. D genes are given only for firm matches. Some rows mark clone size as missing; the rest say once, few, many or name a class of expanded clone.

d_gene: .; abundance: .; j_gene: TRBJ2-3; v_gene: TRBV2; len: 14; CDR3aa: CASSSDISTDTQYF; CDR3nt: TGTGCCAGCAGTTCGGACATCAGCACAGATACGCAGTATTTT
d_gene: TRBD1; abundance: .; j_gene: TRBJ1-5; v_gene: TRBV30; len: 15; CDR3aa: CAWGPDRDSNQPQHF; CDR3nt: TGTGCCTGGGGTCCTGACAGGGATAGCAATCAGCCCCAGCATTTT
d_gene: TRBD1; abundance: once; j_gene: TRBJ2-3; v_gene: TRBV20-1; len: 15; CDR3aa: CSASGGQGVSDTQYF; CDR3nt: TGCAGTGCTAGTGGGGGACAGGGGGTTTCAGATACGCAGTATTTT
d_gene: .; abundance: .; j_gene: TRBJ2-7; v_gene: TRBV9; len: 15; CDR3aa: CASSGGGGAYNEQYF; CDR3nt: TGTGCCAGCAGCGGCGGAGGGGGGGCCTATAACGAGCAGTACTTC
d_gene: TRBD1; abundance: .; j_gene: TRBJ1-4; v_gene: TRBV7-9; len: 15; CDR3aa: CASSSRQGAIEKLFF; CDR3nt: TGTGCCAGCAGCTCCAGACAGGGGGCTATTGAAAAACTGTTTTTT
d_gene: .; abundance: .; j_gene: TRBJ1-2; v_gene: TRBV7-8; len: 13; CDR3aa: CASSLRGQGGYTF; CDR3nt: TGTGCCAGCAGCTTACGGGGGCAAGGTGGCTACACCTTC
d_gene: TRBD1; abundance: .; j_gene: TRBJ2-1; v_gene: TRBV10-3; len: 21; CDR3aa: CAISETPSGRGLLLSYNEQFF; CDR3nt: TGTGCCATCAGTGAGACCCCAAGCGGCAGGGGGCTTCTTCTCTCCTACAATGAGCAGTTCTTC
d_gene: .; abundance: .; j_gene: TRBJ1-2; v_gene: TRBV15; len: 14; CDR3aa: CATSRDPTTARYTF; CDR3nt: TGTGCCACCAGCAGAGATCCGACGACTGCGCGGTACACCTTC
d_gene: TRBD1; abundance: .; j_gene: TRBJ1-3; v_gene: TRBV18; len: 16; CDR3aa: CASSARDRGTGNTIYF; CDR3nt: TGTGCCAGCTCAGCCCGGGACAGGGGAACTGGAAACACCATATATTTT
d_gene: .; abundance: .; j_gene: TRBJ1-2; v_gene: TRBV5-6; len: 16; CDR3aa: CASSSSRVQLGLGYTF; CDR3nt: TGTGCCAGCAGCTCTAGCAGGGTTCAATTAGGGCTTGGCTACACCTTC
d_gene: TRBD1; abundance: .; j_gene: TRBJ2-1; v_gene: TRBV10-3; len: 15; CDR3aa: CAISVRDRVVNEQFF; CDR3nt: TGTGCCATCAGTGTGAGGGACAGGGTCGTCAATGAGCAGTTCTTC
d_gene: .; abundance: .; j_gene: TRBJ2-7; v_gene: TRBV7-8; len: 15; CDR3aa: CASSLAGASFNEQYF; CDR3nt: TGTGCCAGCAGCTTAGCAGGGGCTAGCTTCAACGAGCAGTACTTC
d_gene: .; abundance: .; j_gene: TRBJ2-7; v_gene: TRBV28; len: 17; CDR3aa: CASSFHTDRPSAGEQYF; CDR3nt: TGTGCCAGCAGTTTTCACACCGACAGGCCATCCGCGGGCGAGCAGTACTTC
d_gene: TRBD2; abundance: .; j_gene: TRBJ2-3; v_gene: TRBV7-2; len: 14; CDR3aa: CANRRGVSTDTQYF; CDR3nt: TGTGCCAACCGGCGGGGGGTCAGCACAGATACGCAGTATTTT
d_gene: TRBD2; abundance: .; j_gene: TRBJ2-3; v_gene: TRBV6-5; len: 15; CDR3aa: CASSYNAGGTDTQYF; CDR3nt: TGTGCCAGCAGTTACAACGCGGGAGGCACAGATACGCAGTATTTT
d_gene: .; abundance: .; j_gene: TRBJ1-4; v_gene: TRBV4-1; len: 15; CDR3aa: CASSQGQGLGEKLFF; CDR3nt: TGCGCCAGCAGCCAAGGGCAGGGACTAGGAGAAAAACTGTTTTTT
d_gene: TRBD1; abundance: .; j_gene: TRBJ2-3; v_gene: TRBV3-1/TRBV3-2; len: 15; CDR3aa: CASSEEGQTTDTQYF; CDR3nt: TGTGCCAGCAGCGAAGAGGGACAGACCACAGATACGCAGTATTTT
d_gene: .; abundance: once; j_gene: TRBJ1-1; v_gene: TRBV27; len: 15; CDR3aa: CASSSWTDMNTEAFF; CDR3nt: TGTGCCAGCAGTTCGTGGACAGACATGAACACTGAAGCTTTCTTT
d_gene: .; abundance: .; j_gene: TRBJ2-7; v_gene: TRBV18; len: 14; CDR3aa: CASSQAGAPCEQYF; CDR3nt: TGTGCCAGCTCACAGGCGGGGGCGCCCTGCGAGCAGTACTTC
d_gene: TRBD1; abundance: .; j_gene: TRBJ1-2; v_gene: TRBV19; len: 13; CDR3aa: CASSTGTVNGYTF; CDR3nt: TGTGCCAGTAGTACCGGGACAGTGAATGGCTACACCTTC
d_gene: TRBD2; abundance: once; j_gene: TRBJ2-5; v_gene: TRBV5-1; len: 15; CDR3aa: CASSLESGTEETQYF; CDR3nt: TGCGCCAGCAGCTTGGAGAGCGGGACTGAAGAGACCCAGTACTTC
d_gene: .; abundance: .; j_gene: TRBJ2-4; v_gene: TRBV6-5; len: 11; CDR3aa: CASSSGNIQYF; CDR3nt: TGTGCCAGCAGTTCGGGGAACATTCAGTACTTC
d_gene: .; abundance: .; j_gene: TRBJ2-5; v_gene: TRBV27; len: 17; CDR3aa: CASSTYSGLSLQETQYF; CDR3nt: TGTGCCAGCAGCACCTACTCGGGCCTATCACTACAAGAGACCCAGTACTTC
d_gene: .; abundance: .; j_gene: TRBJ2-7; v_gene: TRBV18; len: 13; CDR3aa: CASSPGSGDEQYF; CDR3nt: TGTGCCAGCTCTCCGGGAAGCGGCGACGAGCAGTACTTC
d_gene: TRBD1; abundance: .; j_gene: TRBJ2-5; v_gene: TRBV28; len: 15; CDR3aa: CASSRMTGGGETQYF; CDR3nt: TGTGCCAGCAGCCGAATGACAGGGGGCGGTGAGACCCAGTACTTC
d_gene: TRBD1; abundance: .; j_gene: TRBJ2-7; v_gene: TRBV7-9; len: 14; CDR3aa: CASSPRQGHYEQYF; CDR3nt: TGTGCCAGCAGTCCGAGACAGGGCCACTACGAGCAGTACTTC
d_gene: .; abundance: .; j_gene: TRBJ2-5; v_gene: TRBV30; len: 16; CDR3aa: CAWSGLGGGHQETQYF; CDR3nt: TGTGCCTGGAGTGGCCTTGGCGGGGGCCACCAAGAGACCCAGTACTTC
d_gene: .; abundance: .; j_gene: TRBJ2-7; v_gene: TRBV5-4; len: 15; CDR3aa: CASRGTGGDSYEQYF; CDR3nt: TGTGCCAGCAGGGGTACAGGGGGGGACTCCTACGAGCAGTACTTC
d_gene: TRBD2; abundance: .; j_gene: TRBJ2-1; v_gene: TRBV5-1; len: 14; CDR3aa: CASSVTSGVNEQFF; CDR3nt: TGCGCCAGCAGCGTCACTAGCGGGGTTAATGAGCAGTTCTTC
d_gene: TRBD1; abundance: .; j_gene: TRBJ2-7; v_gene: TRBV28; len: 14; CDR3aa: CASSTGTGYHEQYF; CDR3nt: TGTGCCAGCAGTACCGGGACAGGGTATCACGAGCAGTACTTC
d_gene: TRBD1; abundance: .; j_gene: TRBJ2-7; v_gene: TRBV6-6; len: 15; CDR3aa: CASSLARGPRLEQYF; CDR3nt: TGTGCCAGCAGTCTCGCCAGGGGGCCGCGACTCGAGCAGTACTTC
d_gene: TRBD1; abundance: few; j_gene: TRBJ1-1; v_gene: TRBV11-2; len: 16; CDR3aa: CASSLGKGQGWTEAFF; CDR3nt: TGTGCCAGCAGCTTGGGTAAGGGACAGGGATGGACTGAAGCTTTCTTT
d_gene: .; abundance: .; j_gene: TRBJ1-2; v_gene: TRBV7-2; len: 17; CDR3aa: CASSPQSSRDLNYGYTF; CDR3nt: TGTGCCAGCAGCCCCCAGTCGTCCCGGGACCTTAACTATGGCTACACCTTC
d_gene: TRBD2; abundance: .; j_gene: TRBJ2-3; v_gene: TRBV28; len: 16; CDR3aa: CASSTLAGVGTDTQYF; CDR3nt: TGTGCCAGCAGTACCCTAGCGGGAGTGGGCACAGATACGCAGTATTTT
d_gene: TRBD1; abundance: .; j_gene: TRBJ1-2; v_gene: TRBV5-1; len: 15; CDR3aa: CASSPSGQGAGGYTF; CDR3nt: TGCGCCAGCAGCCCCTCCGGACAGGGGGCGGGTGGCTACACCTTC
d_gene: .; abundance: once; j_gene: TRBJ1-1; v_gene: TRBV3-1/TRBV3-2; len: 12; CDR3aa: CASSQEGGEAFF; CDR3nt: TGTGCCAGCAGCCAAGAGGGGGGTGAAGCTTTCTTT
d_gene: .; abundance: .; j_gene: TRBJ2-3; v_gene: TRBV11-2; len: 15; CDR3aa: CASSSFPGPESTQYF; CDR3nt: TGTGCCAGCAGCTCTTTTCCGGGGCCCGAAAGTACGCAGTATTTT
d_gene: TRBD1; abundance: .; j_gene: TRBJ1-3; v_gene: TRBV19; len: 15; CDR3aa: CASSLSRDRGNTIYF; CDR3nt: TGTGCCAGTAGTTTAAGCCGGGACAGGGGAAACACCATATATTTT
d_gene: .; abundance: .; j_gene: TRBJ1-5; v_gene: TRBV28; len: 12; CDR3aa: CASARGDQPQHF; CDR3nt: TGTGCCAGCGCCCGGGGCGATCAGCCCCAGCATTTT
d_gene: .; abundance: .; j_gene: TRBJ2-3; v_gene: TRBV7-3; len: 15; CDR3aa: CASSLEGPPPDTQYF; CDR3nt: TGTGCCAGCAGCTTAGAAGGACCCCCCCCAGATACGCAGTATTTT
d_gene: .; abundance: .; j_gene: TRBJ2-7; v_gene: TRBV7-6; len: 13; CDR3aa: CASSSGPSREQYF; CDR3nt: TGTGCCAGCAGCTCCGGTCCGAGTAGGGAGCAGTACTTC